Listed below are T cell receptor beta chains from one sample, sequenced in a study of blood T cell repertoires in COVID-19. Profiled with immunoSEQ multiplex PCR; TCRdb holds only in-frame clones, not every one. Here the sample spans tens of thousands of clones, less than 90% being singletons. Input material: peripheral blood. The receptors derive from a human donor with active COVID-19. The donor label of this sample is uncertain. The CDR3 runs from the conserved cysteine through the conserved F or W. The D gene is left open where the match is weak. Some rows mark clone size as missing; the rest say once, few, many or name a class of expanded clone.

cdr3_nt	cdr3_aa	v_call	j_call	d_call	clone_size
TGTGCCAGCAGCGTATCTTCGGGACTAGCGGAGACCAGTCTAGCCAAAAACATTCAGTACTTC	CASSVSSGLAETSLAKNIQYF	TRBV9	TRBJ2-4	TRBD2	NA
TGTGCCAGCACCCCCGGTATCACAGATACGCAGTATTTT	CASTPGITDTQYF	TRBV12-3/TRBV12-4	TRBJ2-3	NA	NA
TGCGCCAGCAGCTTGGCTACGGGCTCCTACAATGAGCAGTTCTTC	CASSLATGSYNEQFF	TRBV5-1	TRBJ2-1	NA	NA
TGTGCCAGCAGTTACTCGGGCGTCTCCTACGAGCAGTACTTC	CASSYSGVSYEQYF	TRBV6-5	TRBJ2-7	NA	NA
TGTGCCAGCTCACCGGGACATTACCGGGAGCTGTTTTTT	CASSPGHYRELFF	TRBV18	TRBJ2-2	NA	NA
TGTGCCAGCAGCGCGACAGGGACAGGGGCCGGGGCCAACGTCCTGACTTTC	CASSATGTGAGANVLTF	TRBV9	TRBJ2-6	TRBD1	NA
TGTGCCAGCAGTTTGGGTCTCGGCGGGTACGAGCAGTACTTC	CASSLGLGGYEQYF	TRBV28	TRBJ2-7	NA	NA
TGTGCCAGCAGTCAACAGGGGCGGGAGACCCAGTACTTC	CASSQQGRETQYF	TRBV28	TRBJ2-5	TRBD1	NA
TGTGCCAGCACCCCAGGACAGGGGATATACAATGAGCAGTTCTTC	CASTPGQGIYNEQFF	TRBV11-2	TRBJ2-1	TRBD1	few
TGTGCCAGCAGCCATATCAGGGGGGCCGTGGATGGCTACACCTTC	CASSHIRGAVDGYTF	TRBV3-1/TRBV3-2	TRBJ1-2	TRBD1	NA
TGTGCCAGCATCGATACGCCACAGAACACTGAAGCTTTCTTT	CASIDTPQNTEAFF	TRBV7-9	TRBJ1-1	NA	NA
TGTGCCAGCAGCGGGACACCGAACACTGAAGCTTTCTTT	CASSGTPNTEAFF	TRBV28	TRBJ1-1	NA	NA
TGTGCCAGCAGTTACGTGGCGGGGGGAGTAGATACGCAGTATTTT	CASSYVAGGVDTQYF	TRBV6-5	TRBJ2-3	TRBD2	NA
TGTGCCAGCAGACGGGGGACCCTTAGCACAGATACGCAGTATTTT	CASRRGTLSTDTQYF	TRBV27	TRBJ2-3	NA	NA
TGTGCCAGCAGAGCGGGACAGGGGGGAGCAGATACGCAGTATTTT	CASRAGQGGADTQYF	TRBV6-6	TRBJ2-3	TRBD1	NA
TGTGCCAGCAGGCGAGTAGGCGGGGGACAGGGGGTCGATTATGGCTACACCTTC	CASRRVGGGQGVDYGYTF	TRBV27	TRBJ1-2	TRBD1	NA
TGTGCCAGCAGTTTAAATAGCTACTACGAGCAGTACTTC	CASSLNSYYEQYF	TRBV28	TRBJ2-7	NA	NA
TGTGCCAGCAGCTTCTGGACTAGCGGGCCCTACAATGAGCAGTTCTTC	CASSFWTSGPYNEQFF	TRBV5-6	TRBJ2-1	TRBD2	NA
TGTGCCAGCAGTTTCTCGGCGGGAGTGGGGGAGACCCAGTACTTC	CASSFSAGVGETQYF	TRBV28	TRBJ2-5	TRBD2	NA
TGCGCCAGCCGACGACTAGCGGGGGGCCAAGAGACCCAGTACTTC	CASRRLAGGQETQYF	TRBV5-1	TRBJ2-5	TRBD2	NA
TGTGCCAGTAGTATAGATGGGAGAGACACAGATACGCAGTATTTT	CASSIDGRDTDTQYF	TRBV19	TRBJ2-3	NA	NA
TGTGCCAGCACCGCGACAGGGAGTGGCTACACCTTC	CASTATGSGYTF	TRBV6-6	TRBJ1-2	TRBD1	medium-sized
TGCGCCAGCAGCTCCGGGGTTCGGGAGACCCAGTACTTC	CASSSGVRETQYF	TRBV5-1	TRBJ2-5	NA	NA
TGTGCCAGCAGCACCCAGAAGGACAGCTACAATGAGCAGTTCTTC	CASSTQKDSYNEQFF	TRBV5-6	TRBJ2-1	NA	NA
TGCGCCAGCAGCTCCCGACAGGGGGCGTCCTACGAGCAGTACTTC	CASSSRQGASYEQYF	TRBV4-1	TRBJ2-7	TRBD1	NA
TGTGCCAGCAGCTTATCTAGCGGGGCTATCTCCCTCTACGAGCAGTACTTC	CASSLSSGAISLYEQYF	TRBV11-2	TRBJ2-7	TRBD2	NA
TGCAGCGTTTCGACAGGGGTCGATCAGCCCCAGCATTTT	CSVSTGVDQPQHF	TRBV29-1	TRBJ1-5	TRBD1	NA
TGTGCCAGCAGCGTAGGCGGGGGCGCTGGGGCCAACGTCCTGACTTTC	CASSVGGGAGANVLTF	TRBV9	TRBJ2-6	NA	NA
TGTGCCAGCAGCGGAGGCGGCAACACCGGGGAGCTGTTTTTT	CASSGGGNTGELFF	TRBV18	TRBJ2-2	NA	NA
TGTGCCAGCAGCTTAGCAGAGGGCGGTTGTGAAAAACTGTTTTTT	CASSLAEGGCEKLFF	TRBV7-9	TRBJ1-4	NA	NA
TGCGCCAGCAGCCAAACAGACTCCTATAATTCACCCCTCCACTTT	CASSQTDSYNSPLHF	TRBV4-1	TRBJ1-6	NA	once
TGTGCCAGCAGCCAAGCGGCGGGCTCCTACGAGCAGTACTTC	CASSQAAGSYEQYF	TRBV3-1/TRBV3-2	TRBJ2-7	NA	NA
TGCAGCGTTGTACCGGGACAGGGGCCGGATACGACTTTCTTT	CSVVPGQGPDTTFF	TRBV29-1	TRBJ1-1	TRBD1	NA
TGTGCCAGCAGCCTCCGGGACAGGAGTAACTATGGCTACACCTTC	CASSLRDRSNYGYTF	TRBV7-9	TRBJ1-2	TRBD1	NA
TGTGCCAGCAGTTCCAGGGCAAGCCAAGAGCAGTACTTC	CASSSRASQEQYF	TRBV28	TRBJ2-7	NA	NA
TGTGCCAGCAGTTCGCCGGGACTAGCGGGAGACGAGCAGTACTTC	CASSSPGLAGDEQYF	TRBV27	TRBJ2-7	TRBD2	NA
TGTGCCAGCAGCCACAACGACAGACCAGGTTATGGCTACACCTTC	CASSHNDRPGYGYTF	TRBV27	TRBJ1-2	NA	NA